This TCR beta chain originates from a study of PD-1 blockade in classical Hodgkin lymphoma (dated by TCRdb to about 2020). For the study in its entirety: Nivolumab dosing was 3 mg/kg intravenously every 2 weeks, continuing until either disease progression or unacceptable toxicity. The study used CyTOF and TCR beta sequencing to define a peripheral blood immune signature of response to PD-1 blockade in classical Hodgkin lymphoma. Summary of the overall study and its limitations: Lower diversity was seen in patients whose nivolumab began less than 1 year after ASCT, and these patients were left out of later analyses so that immune reconstitution would not confound the results. CD4+ but not CD8+ TCR diversity rose significantly by C4D1 (p=0.0027 vs p=0.16), most apparent in complete responders (p=0.02). Baseline TCR diversity was reported to be lower in newly diagnosed patients than in healthy donors, and even lower in relapsed/refractory patients. Among trial patients, those achieving complete response had baseline diversity similar to that of newly diagnosed patients, while diversity was significantly lower in partial responders and progressors. The study covered only a single clinical trial cohort, and the causes of the repertoire differences, possibly disease activity or prior therapy, were still not defined.

V ends up 5 bases short and J 0 bases short, with an unmatched junction base count of 3. The CDR3, from cysteine to phenylalanine, totals 15 residues. CDR3 DNA only is kept here, 45 bases in frame from base 1. CDR1 and CDR2 (MNHEY, SMNVEV) derive from the germline V gene (reference sequence). In its sample, this clone was seen a few times. Its antigen remains undetermined. No base quality values were provided; no much bigger clone lies one nucleotide off. Taken with the paper, the label for time point translates to: cycle 1 day 1 (C1D1), immediately before nivolumab initiation. Every trial patient had relapsed following autologous stem cell transplantation, and prior brentuximab vedotin exposure was what differed among cohorts A, B and C. The trial cohort included fewer than 65 patients with relapsed/refractory classical Hodgkin lymphoma, and each patient had a best overall response of complete response, partial response or progressive disease. Trial patients were treated with single-agent nivolumab in the multi-cohort phase II CheckMate 205 trial. An independent review committee assessed best overall response by applying the 2007 International Working Group response criteria. Trial PBMCs were obtained immediately prior to nivolumab initiation (C1D1) and on therapy at cycle 2 day 1 and cycle 4 day 1. Peripheral blood was collected in 8 mL Vacutainer Cell Preparation Tubes, from which PBMCs were isolated by centrifugation and then cryopreserved.

The Qiagen DNeasy kit was used to extract genomic DNA from unsorted PBMCs and from the negatively selected CD4+ and CD8+ fractions. TCR beta CDR3 regions were subjected to amplification by immunoSEQ multiplex PCR with primers that anneal to V and J segments. A synthetic immune receptor repertoire was used to minimize amplification bias, and any residual bias was removed computationally once sequencing was done. The published analysis was carried out like this. Repertoire diversity was quantified as the Shannon entropy index using custom Python scripts. Unsorted, CD4+ and CD8+ repertoires were analyzed separately, except for combined analyses in which CD4+ and CD8+ sequences were merged in silico. A clone counted as expanded when the clone's frequency after treatment rose at least 2-fold relative to C1D1, and clones undetected at baseline were given a pseudocount of 0.5. Singleton clones were defined as clones with 0 or 1 copy at C1D1, and non-singleton clones were defined as clones with 2 or more copies. Clones expanded in unsorted samples were assigned a CD4+, CD8+ or unknown annotation through matching of protein sequences in sorted samples from the same patient. Wilcoxon tests were applied to paired samples to test diversity changes from C1D1 to C4D1. In its TCRdb copy, this immuneACCESS table keeps in-frame sequences only and misses some clones. Where compared with another copy, unresolved V genes explain less than half of these, and the others have no known cause. That table gives V, J and clone size, and the DNA gave D and trimming. The sample records 70,000 to 80,000 clones, more than 85% of which are singletons. 6.5% to 8% of the sample comes from the top ten.

The chain employs TRBV27 and TRBJ2-2, with TRBD2 identical over 7 junction bases. This TCR was recovered from a human donor with classical Hodgkin lymphoma. The sample in question was peripheral blood mononuclear cells (PBMCs), obtained at baseline. The nucleotide sequence is given as TGTGCCAGCAGTGCGGGACTAACGAACACCGGGGAGCTGTTTTTT. Translated, it reads CASSAGLTNTGELFF.